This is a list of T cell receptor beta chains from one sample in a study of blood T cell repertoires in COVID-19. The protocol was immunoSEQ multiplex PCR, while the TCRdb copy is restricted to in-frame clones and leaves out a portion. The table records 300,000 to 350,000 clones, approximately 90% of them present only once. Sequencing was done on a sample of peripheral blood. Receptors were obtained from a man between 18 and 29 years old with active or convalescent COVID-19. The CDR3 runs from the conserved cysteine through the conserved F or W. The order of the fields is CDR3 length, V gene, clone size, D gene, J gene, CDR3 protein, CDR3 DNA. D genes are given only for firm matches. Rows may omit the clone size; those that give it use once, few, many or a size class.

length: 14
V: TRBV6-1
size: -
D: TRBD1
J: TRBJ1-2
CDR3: CASRIPGQGYGYTF
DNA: TGTGCCAGCAGGATTCCGGGACAGGGCTATGGCTACACCTTC

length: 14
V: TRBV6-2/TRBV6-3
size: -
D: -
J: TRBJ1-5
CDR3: CASSYEEGVWPQHF
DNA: TGTGCCAGCAGTTACGAAGAGGGGGTATGGCCCCAGCATTTT

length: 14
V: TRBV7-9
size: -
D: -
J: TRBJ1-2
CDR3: CASSRQEENYGYTF
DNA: TGTGCCAGCAGCCGCCAGGAGGAAAACTATGGCTACACCTTC

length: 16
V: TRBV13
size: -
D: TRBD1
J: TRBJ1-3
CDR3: CASSSWTGQKGNTIYF
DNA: TGTGCCAGCAGCTCTTGGACAGGACAAAAGGGAAACACCATATATTTT

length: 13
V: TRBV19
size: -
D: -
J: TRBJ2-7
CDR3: CASSTSTSYEQYF
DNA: TGTGCCAGTAGTACCTCGACTAGTTACGAGCAGTACTTC

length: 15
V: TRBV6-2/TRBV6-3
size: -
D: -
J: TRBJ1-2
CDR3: CASSYSIGEDYGYTF
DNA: TGTGCCAGCAGTTACTCGATAGGGGAGGACTATGGCTACACCTTC

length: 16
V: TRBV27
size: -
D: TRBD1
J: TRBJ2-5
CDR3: CASSSRTGALWETQYF
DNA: TGTGCCAGCAGTTCGCGGACAGGAGCTCTCTGGGAGACCCAGTACTTC

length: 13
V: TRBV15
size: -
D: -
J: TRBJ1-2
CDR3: CATSRDQNYGYTF
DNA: TGTGCCACCAGCAGAGATCAAAACTATGGCTACACCTTC

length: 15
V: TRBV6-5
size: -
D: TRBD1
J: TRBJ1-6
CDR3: CASTYGGTENSPLHF
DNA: TGTGCCAGCACTTACGGGGGGACAGAAAATTCACCCCTCCACTTT

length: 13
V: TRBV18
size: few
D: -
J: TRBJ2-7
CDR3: CASSPPTGYEQYF
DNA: TGTGCCAGCTCACCACCGACAGGCTACGAGCAGTACTTC

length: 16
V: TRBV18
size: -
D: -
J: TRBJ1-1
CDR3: CASSPGQMGFTSEAFF
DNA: TGTGCCAGCTCACCAGGACAGATGGGGTTTACTAGTGAAGCTTTCTTT

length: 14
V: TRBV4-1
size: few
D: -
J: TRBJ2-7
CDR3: CASSIKDSTYEQYF
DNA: TGCGCCAGCAGCATAAAGGACTCTACCTACGAGCAGTACTTC

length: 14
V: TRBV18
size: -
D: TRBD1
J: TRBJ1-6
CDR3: CASSPLGQGAPLHF
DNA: TGTGCCAGCTCACCACTGGGACAGGGTGCACCCCTCCACTTT

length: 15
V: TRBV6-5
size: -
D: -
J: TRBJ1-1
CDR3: CASSYQPGGNTEAFF
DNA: TGTGCCAGCAGTTACCAACCCGGGGGGAACACTGAAGCTTTCTTT

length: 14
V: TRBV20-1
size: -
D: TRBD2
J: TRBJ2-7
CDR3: CSASLGGRLDEQYF
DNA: TGCAGTGCTAGTCTGGGCGGGAGATTAGACGAGCAGTACTTC

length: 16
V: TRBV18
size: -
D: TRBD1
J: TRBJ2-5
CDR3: CASSPWDRGTWETQYF
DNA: TGTGCCAGCTCACCGTGGGACAGGGGGACGTGGGAGACCCAGTACTTC

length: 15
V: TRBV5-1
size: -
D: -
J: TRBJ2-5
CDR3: CASSGISSRGETQYF
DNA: TGCGCCAGCAGCGGGATATCGTCCAGGGGAGAGACCCAGTACTTC

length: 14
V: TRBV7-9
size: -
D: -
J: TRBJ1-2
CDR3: CASSRTVSNYGYTF
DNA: TGTGCCAGCAGCCGAACAGTATCTAACTATGGCTACACCTTC

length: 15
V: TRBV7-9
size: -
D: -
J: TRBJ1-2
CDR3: CASSSWVGPSSGYTF
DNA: TGTGCCAGCAGCTCTTGGGTGGGCCCGTCATCTGGCTACACCTTC

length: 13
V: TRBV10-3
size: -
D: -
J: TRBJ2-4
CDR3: CAIIGVYKNIQYF
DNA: TGTGCCATCATCGGTGTATACAAAAACATTCAGTACTTC

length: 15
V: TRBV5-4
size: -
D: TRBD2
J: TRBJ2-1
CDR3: CASSLTSGGYNEQFF
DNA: TGTGCCAGCAGCTTAACTAGCGGGGGATACAATGAGCAGTTCTTC

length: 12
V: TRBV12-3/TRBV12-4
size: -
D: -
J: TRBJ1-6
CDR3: CASSLAAGPLHF
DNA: TGTGCCAGCAGTTTAGCGGCGGGGCCCCTCCACTTT

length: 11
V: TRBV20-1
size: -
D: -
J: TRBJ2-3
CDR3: CSAREGPTQYF
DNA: TGCAGTGCTAGAGAGGGGCCTACGCAGTATTTT

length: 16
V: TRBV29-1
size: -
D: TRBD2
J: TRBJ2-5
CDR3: CSVEVLGSGGGGTQYF
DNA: TGCAGCGTTGAAGTCTTGGGGAGCGGGGGCGGGGGGACCCAGTACTTC

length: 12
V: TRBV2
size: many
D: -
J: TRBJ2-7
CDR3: CASSEANYEQYF
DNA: TGTGCCAGCAGTGAGGCCAATTACGAGCAGTACTTC

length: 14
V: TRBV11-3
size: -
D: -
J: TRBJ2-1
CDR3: CASSLDRGGNEQFF
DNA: TGTGCCAGCAGCTTAGATCGGGGTGGGAATGAGCAGTTCTTC

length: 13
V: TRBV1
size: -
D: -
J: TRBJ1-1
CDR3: CTSSQAPPLGAFF
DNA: TGCACCAGCAGCCAAGCCCCGCCGCTGGGCGCTTTCTTT

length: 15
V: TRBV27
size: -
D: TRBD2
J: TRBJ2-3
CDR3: CASSSPGGKSDTQYF
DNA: TGTGCCAGCAGTTCCCCCGGGGGGAAGTCAGATACGCAGTATTTT

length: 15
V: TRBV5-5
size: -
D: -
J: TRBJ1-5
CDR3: CASSLMGRFNQPQHF
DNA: TGTGCCAGCAGCTTGATGGGGAGGTTCAATCAGCCCCAGCATTTT

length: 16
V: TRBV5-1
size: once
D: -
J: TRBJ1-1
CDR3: CASSLTGSLKNTEAFF
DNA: TGCGCCAGCAGCTTGACAGGGAGCCTAAAGAACACTGAAGCTTTCTTT

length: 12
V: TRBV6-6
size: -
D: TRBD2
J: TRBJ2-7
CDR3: CASLAGGYEQYF
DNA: TGTGCCAGCCTAGCGGGGGGCTACGAGCAGTACTTC

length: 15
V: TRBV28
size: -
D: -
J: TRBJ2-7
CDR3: CASSLWLGESYEQYF
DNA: TGTGCCAGCAGTTTATGGTTAGGGGAATCCTACGAGCAGTACTTC

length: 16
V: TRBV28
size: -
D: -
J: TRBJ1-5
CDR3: CASSLGQRISNQPQHF
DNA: TGTGCCAGCAGTTTAGGACAGAGGATTAGCAATCAGCCCCAGCATTTT

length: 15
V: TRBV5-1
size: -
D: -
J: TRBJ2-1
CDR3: CASSSSGPSGNEQFF
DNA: TGCGCCAGCAGCAGTAGCGGACCCTCGGGCAATGAGCAGTTCTTC

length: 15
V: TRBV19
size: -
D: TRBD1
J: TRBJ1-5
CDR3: CASSIRQGKDQPQHF
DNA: TGTGCCAGTAGTATCCGACAGGGAAAGGATCAGCCCCAGCATTTT

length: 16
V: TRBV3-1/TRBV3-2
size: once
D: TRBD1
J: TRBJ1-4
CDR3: CASSQDPGRGNEKLFF
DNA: TGTGCCAGCAGCCAAGATCCCGGCAGGGGGAATGAAAAACTGTTTTTT

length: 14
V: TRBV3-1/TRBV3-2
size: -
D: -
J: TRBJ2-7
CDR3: CASSQELSPYEQYF
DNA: TGTGCCAGCAGCCAAGAACTTTCCCCCTACGAGCAGTACTTC

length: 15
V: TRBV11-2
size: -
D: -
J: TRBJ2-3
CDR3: CASSSRGRGTDTQYF
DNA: TGTGCCAGCAGCTCCCGAGGAAGAGGGACAGATACGCAGTATTTT

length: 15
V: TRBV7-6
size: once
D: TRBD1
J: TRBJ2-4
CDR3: CASSESTGTVNIQYF
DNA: TGTGCCAGCAGCGAAAGTACCGGGACAGTGAACATTCAGTACTTC

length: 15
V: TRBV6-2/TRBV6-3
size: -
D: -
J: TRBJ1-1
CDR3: CASSPIQGYNTEAFF
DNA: TGTGCCAGCAGCCCGATACAGGGATACAACACTGAAGCTTTCTTT

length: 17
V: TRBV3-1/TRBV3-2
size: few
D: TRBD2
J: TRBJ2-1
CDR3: CASSQAWTSGRANEQFF
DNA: TGTGCCAGCAGCCAAGCCTGGACTAGCGGGAGGGCCAATGAGCAGTTCTTC

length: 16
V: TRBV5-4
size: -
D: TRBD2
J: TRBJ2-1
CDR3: CASSLTFSGRGNEQFF
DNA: TGTGCCAGCAGCTTGACTTTTAGCGGGAGGGGCAATGAGCAGTTCTTC

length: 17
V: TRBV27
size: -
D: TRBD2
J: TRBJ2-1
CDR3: CASSLPGLAGGEMVWFF
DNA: TGTGCCAGCAGTTTACCGGGACTAGCGGGGGGGGAGATGGTGTGGTTCTTC

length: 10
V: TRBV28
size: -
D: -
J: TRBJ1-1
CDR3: CATRGTEAFF
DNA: TGTGCCACCCGGGGCACTGAAGCTTTCTTT

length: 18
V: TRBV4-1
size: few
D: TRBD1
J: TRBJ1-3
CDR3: CASSQDRRTGVGGNTIYF
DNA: TGCGCCAGCAGCCAAGATCGAAGGACAGGGGTAGGAGGAAACACCATATATTTT

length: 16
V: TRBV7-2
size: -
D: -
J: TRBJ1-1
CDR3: CASSLPDWSGNTEAFF
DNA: TGTGCCAGCAGCTTACCCGACTGGTCCGGGAACACTGAAGCTTTCTTT

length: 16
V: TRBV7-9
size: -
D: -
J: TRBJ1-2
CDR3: CASSLVGQDFNYGYTF
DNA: TGTGCCAGCAGCTTAGTGGGGCAGGATTTTAACTATGGCTACACCTTC

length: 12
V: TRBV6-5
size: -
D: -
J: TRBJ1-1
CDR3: CASSYYGGRAFF
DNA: TGTGCCAGCAGTTACTACGGGGGACGGGCTTTCTTT

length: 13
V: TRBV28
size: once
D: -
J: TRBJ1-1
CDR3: CASNTRGSAEAFF
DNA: TGTGCCAGCAACACTCGGGGGAGCGCTGAAGCTTTCTTT

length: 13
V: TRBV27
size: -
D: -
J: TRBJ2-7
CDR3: CASSLRSRYEQYF
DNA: TGTGCCAGCAGCTTGAGGAGTCGGTACGAGCAGTACTTC

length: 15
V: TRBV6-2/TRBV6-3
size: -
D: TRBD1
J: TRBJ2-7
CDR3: CASSPDRGVRYEQYF
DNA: TGTGCCAGCAGCCCCGACAGGGGAGTTCGTTACGAGCAGTACTTC

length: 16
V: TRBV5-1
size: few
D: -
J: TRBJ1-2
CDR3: CASSLSVAGGRDGYTF
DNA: TGCGCCAGCAGCTTGAGTGTAGCCGGTGGTCGGGATGGCTACACCTTC

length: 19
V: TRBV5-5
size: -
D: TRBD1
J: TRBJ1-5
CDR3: CASSLDQFGGQGFDQPQHF
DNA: TGTGCCAGCAGCTTAGACCAATTTGGGGGACAGGGGTTCGATCAGCCCCAGCATTTT

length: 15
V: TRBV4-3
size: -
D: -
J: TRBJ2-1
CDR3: CASSQVQTAYNEQFF
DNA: TGCGCCAGCAGCCAAGTCCAAACAGCCTACAATGAGCAGTTCTTC

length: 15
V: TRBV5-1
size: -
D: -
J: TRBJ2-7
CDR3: CASSPRQSDDYEQYF
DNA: TGCGCCAGCAGCCCGAGGCAGTCAGATGACTACGAGCAGTACTTC

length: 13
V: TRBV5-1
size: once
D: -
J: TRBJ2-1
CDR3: CASHTESYNEQFF
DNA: TGCGCCAGCCATACAGAGAGCTACAATGAGCAGTTCTTC

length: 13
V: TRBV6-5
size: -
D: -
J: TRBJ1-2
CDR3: CASSPLPKYGYTF
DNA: TGTGCCAGTTCACCCCTCCCTAAATATGGCTACACCTTC

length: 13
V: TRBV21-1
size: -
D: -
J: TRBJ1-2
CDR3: CAKDESRTGGYTF
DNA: TGTGCCAAGGACGAATCGAGGACTGGAGGCTACACCTTC

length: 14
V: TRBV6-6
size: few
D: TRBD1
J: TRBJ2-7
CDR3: CASRRDRGTYEQYF
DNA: TGTGCCAGCAGAAGGGACAGGGGGACCTACGAGCAGTACTTC

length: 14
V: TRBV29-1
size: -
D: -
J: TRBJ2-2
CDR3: CSVYDTMNTGELFF
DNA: TGCAGCGTTTACGACACGATGAACACCGGGGAGCTGTTTTTT